This TCR beta chain was sequenced during a study of T-cell memory formation after mild COVID-19. With constant-segment primers, 5'RACE yielded cDNA libraries of TCR alpha and TCR beta that carried sample barcodes and UMIs. TCRdb reanalysed the 5' RACE reads using MiXCR and keeps one entry per CDR3 protein. Of hundreds of thousands of distinct CDR3 sequences listed, 25% to 30% are singletons. The CDR3 covers 15 residues. Germline V gives CDR1 MNHNS, CDR2 SASEGT. Trimming took 2 bases from V and 3 from J; bases not matched to a gene: 5. The origin of this receptor is an adult woman who had mild COVID-19 (a few samples of this study predate the infection). Cell type and time point are not known. Material: PBMCs or a T cell subset sorted from them (not recorded which). The chain employs TRBV6-1 and TRBJ2-7, with 9 bases aligning to TRBD1. The CDR3 nucleotides read TGTGCCAGCAGTGAATTCGACAGGGGGGACTACGAGCAGTACTTC. Translating it yields CASSEFDRGDYEQYF.